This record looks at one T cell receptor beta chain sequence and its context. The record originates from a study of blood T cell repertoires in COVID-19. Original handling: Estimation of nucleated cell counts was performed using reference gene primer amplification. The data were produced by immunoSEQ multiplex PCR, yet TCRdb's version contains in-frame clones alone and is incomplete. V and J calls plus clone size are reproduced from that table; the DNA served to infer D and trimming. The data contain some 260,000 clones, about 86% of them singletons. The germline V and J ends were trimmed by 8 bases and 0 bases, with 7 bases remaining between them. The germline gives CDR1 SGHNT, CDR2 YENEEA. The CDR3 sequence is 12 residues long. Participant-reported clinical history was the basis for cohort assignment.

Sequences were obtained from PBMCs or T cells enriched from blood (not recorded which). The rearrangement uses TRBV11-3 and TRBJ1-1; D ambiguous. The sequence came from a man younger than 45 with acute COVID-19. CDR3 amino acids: CASSVMNTEAFF. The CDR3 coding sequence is TGTGCCAGCTCGGTCATGAACACTGAAGCTTTCTTT.